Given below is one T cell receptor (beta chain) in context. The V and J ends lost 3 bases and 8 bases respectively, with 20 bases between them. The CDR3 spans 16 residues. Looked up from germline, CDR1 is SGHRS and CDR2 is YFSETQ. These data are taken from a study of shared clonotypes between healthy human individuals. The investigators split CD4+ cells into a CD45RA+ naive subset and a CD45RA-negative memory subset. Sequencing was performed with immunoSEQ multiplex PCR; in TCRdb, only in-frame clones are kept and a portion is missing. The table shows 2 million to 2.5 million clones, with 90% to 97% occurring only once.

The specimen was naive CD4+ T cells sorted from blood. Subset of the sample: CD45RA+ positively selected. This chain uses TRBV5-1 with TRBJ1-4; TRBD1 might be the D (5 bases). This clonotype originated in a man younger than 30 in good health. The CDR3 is CASSYGLGSGVEKLFF. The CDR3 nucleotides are TGCGCCAGCAGCTACGGGCTGGGGTCGGGGGTCGAAAAACTGTTTTTT.